This record covers a single T cell receptor (beta chain). Its antigen remains unknown. Sequenced by immunoSEQ multiplex PCR; TCRdb stores in-frame clones only, minus some. The sample records 85,000 to 90,000 clones, about 89% being singletons. This entry belongs to a study of T cell repertoires and HLA-DP antigens. Sequencing was carried out using CD4+ T cells from PBMCs. The source of this sequence is a man between 45 and 60 years old in good health and CMV-seronegative.

The CDR3 nucleotides are TGTGCCAGCAGCCAGGATACTAGCGGGTACACAGATACGCAGTATTTT. This sequence encodes CASSQDTSGYTDTQYF. The J gene is TRBJ2-3, the V gene TRBV4-2; 9 bases agree with TRBD2. The V gene end was trimmed by 3 bases and the J gene end by 2 bases; junction bases not matched to a gene: 6. CDR1 and CDR2 (germline): LGHNA, YNFKEQ. The CDR3 sequence is 16 residues long.